Listed below are T cell receptor beta chains from one sample, sequenced in a study of blood T cell repertoires in COVID-19. Measured with immunoSEQ multiplex PCR; TCRdb has only the in-frame clones, and not every one. This table holds 250,000 or so clones, roughly 88% found once. Source material: peripheral blood. The receptors come from a woman in her twenties or thirties with active or convalescent COVID-19. Both conserved end residues are part of each CDR3. The D gene is left open where the match is weak. Rows may omit the clone size; those that give it use once, few, many or a size class.

size	V	D	J	CDR3	DNA
-	TRBV5-1	TRBD1	TRBJ1-4	CASSLNRGSDEKLFF	TGCGCCAGCAGCCTTAACAGGGGATCGGATGAAAAACTGTTTTTT
-	TRBV5-5	TRBD1	TRBJ1-1	CASSWDRVTEAFF	TGTGCCAGCAGCTGGGACAGGGTCACTGAAGCTTTCTTT
-	TRBV19	-	TRBJ2-7	CASSIDTAISSYEQYF	TGTGCCAGTAGTATAGATACTGCGATTAGCTCCTACGAGCAGTACTTC
-	TRBV30	TRBD1	TRBJ1-5	CAWSVDRGQPQHF	TGTGCCTGGAGTGTTGACAGGGGTCAGCCCCAGCATTTT
-	TRBV7-2	TRBD2	TRBJ2-7	CASSLGPGGAEQYF	TGTGCCAGCAGCTTAGGGCCGGGGGGGGCTGAGCAGTACTTC
once	TRBV5-5	-	TRBJ1-4	CASSLARQLATNEKLFF	TGTGCCAGCAGCTTGGCCCGGCAGCTAGCAACTAATGAAAAACTGTTTTTT
-	TRBV18	-	TRBJ1-1	CASSPTGGDTEAFF	TGTGCCAGCTCACCAACGGGGGGGGACACTGAAGCTTTCTTT
-	TRBV7-2	-	TRBJ2-1	CASSLAGYGINEQFF	TGTGCCAGCAGCCTCGCAGGGTATGGGATCAATGAGCAGTTCTTC
-	TRBV6-2/TRBV6-3	TRBD2	TRBJ2-2	CASSSGRGGELFF	TGTGCCAGCAGTTCAGGGAGGGGCGGGGAGCTGTTTTTT
-	TRBV7-3	TRBD1	TRBJ1-6	CASSRDRNSPLHF	TGTGCCAGCAGCCGGGACAGAAATTCACCCCTCCACTTT
-	TRBV9	-	TRBJ2-2	CASSVGGGAGELFF	TGTGCCAGCAGCGTAGGCGGGGGCGCGGGGGAGCTGTTTTTT
-	TRBV29-1	-	TRBJ1-2	CSVEARLHYGYTF	TGCAGCGTTGAAGCGCGGCTTCACTATGGCTACACCTTC
-	TRBV4-1	TRBD1	TRBJ1-5	CASSQVGQGGNQPQHF	TGCGCCAGCAGCCAAGTCGGACAGGGGGGGAATCAGCCCCAGCATTTT
few	TRBV30	TRBD1	TRBJ1-5	CAWSAGQGAAQPQHF	TGTGCCTGGAGTGCGGGACAGGGGGCTGCTCAGCCCCAGCATTTT
few	TRBV28	-	TRBJ1-6	CASSLERISPLHF	TGTGCCAGCAGTTTAGAGCGGATTTCACCCCTCCACTTT
-	TRBV19	-	TRBJ1-3	CASSIGQSGNTIYF	TGTGCCAGTAGTATAGGTCAGTCTGGAAACACCATATATTTT
few	TRBV10-1	-	TRBJ1-6	CASSETGPSYNSPLHF	TGCGCCAGCAGTGAGACAGGCCCCTCGTATAATTCACCCCTCCACTTT
few	TRBV14	TRBD1	TRBJ1-2	CASSPGGPGQGRIGYGYTF	TGTGCCAGCAGCCCAGGAGGACCTGGACAGGGAAGGATCGGCTATGGCTACACCTTC
-	TRBV11-2	TRBD1	TRBJ2-1	CASSSTGISYNEQFF	TGTGCCAGCAGCTCGACAGGGATCTCCTACAATGAGCAGTTCTTC
-	TRBV5-1	-	TRBJ1-6	CASSSSGPNSPLHF	TGCGCCAGCAGCTCGTCAGGGCCGAATTCACCCCTCCACTTT
few	TRBV27	TRBD1	TRBJ1-6	CASSGTGTNSPLHF	TGTGCCAGCAGTGGGACAGGGACAAATTCACCCCTCCACTTT
-	TRBV9	TRBD2	TRBJ2-1	CASSARGSGANPPYNEQFF	TGTGCCAGCAGCGCGAGGGGTAGCGGGGCTAACCCCCCCTACAATGAGCAGTTCTTC
-	TRBV3-1/TRBV3-2	-	TRBJ2-5	CASSLSGKETQYF	TGTGCCAGCAGCCTTTCGGGTAAAGAGACCCAGTACTTC
-	TRBV28	TRBD1	TRBJ2-3	CASSFRFRDRGVNTQYF	TGTGCCAGCAGTTTTAGATTCCGGGACAGGGGTGTAAATACGCAGTATTTT
-	TRBV6-6	-	TRBJ1-1	CASSYPNQEGEAFF	TGTGCCAGCAGTTACCCTAACCAGGAGGGTGAAGCTTTCTTT
-	TRBV7-9	-	TRBJ1-5	CASTQGNVPQHF	TGTGCCAGCACCCAGGGGAACGTGCCCCAGCATTTT
once	TRBV5-4	TRBD2	TRBJ2-3	CASSPRGVAGGSSDTQYF	TGTGCCAGCAGCCCCCGGGGGGTAGCGGGGGGTTCCTCAGATACGCAGTATTTT
-	TRBV9	TRBD2	TRBJ2-2	CASSVGLAGVTGELFF	TGTGCCAGCAGCGTAGGGCTAGCGGGGGTGACCGGGGAGCTGTTTTTT
-	TRBV9	TRBD1	TRBJ1-2	CASSVPRQGPNYGYTF	TGTGCCAGCAGCGTACCTCGACAGGGTCCTAACTATGGCTACACCTTC
-	TRBV5-6	TRBD1	TRBJ1-2	CASSPLVPGQGSYGYTF	TGTGCCAGCAGCCCCCTCGTCCCGGGACAGGGTTCCTATGGCTACACCTTC
few	TRBV19	-	TRBJ1-2	CASSMEGNYGYTF	TGTGCCAGTAGTATGGAGGGAAACTATGGCTACACCTTC
-	TRBV9	-	TRBJ2-3	CASSSPSGDTRTDTQYF	TGTGCCAGCAGCTCCCCGTCCGGGGACACGCGCACAGATACGCAGTATTTT
-	TRBV11-3	-	TRBJ2-2	CASSLTGNTGELFF	TGTGCCAGCAGCTTGACAGGAAACACCGGGGAGCTGTTTTTT
-	TRBV30	-	TRBJ1-4	CAWSPIGGATNEKLFF	TGTGCCTGGAGCCCCATCGGGGGGGCAACTAATGAAAAACTGTTTTTT
-	TRBV7-3	TRBD1	TRBJ2-5	CASSPTGTGAPETQYF	TGTGCCAGCAGCCCAACCGGGACAGGGGCCCCAGAGACCCAGTACTTC
few	TRBV7-9	-	TRBJ1-4	CASSLGEGSQGSEKLFF	TGTGCCAGCAGCTTAGGGGAAGGGTCGCAGGGGAGTGAAAAACTGTTTTTT
-	TRBV9	-	TRBJ1-1	CASSVSFGNTEAFF	TGTGCCAGCAGCGTCAGTTTTGGGAACACTGAAGCTTTCTTT
-	TRBV29-1	TRBD2	TRBJ2-1	CSVVRGGINEQFF	TGCAGCGTTGTGCGGGGGGGCATCAATGAGCAGTTCTTC
once	TRBV10-3	TRBD1	TRBJ2-3	CAIKGATGVDTDTQYF	TGTGCCATCAAGGGGGCGACAGGGGTGGACACAGATACGCAGTATTTT
-	TRBV30	TRBD1	TRBJ1-2	CAWRGQGAIPQHGGYTF	TGTGCCTGGAGGGGGCAGGGGGCGATCCCTCAGCATGGTGGCTACACCTTC
-	TRBV28	TRBD1	TRBJ1-2	CASSSGQGGYGYTF	TGTGCCAGCAGTTCGGGACAGGGAGGTTATGGCTACACCTTC
once	TRBV19	TRBD2	TRBJ2-5	CASSDGTSGGWQETQYF	TGTGCCAGTAGCGATGGGACTAGCGGGGGGTGGCAAGAGACCCAGTACTTC
-	TRBV19	-	TRBJ1-4	CASQSTGLNEKLFF	TGTGCCAGCCAATCTACAGGGTTAAATGAAAAACTGTTTTTT
-	TRBV9	-	TRBJ2-3	CASSATHTDTQYF	TGTGCCAGCAGTGCTACCCACACAGATACGCAGTATTTT
-	TRBV20-1	-	TRBJ2-3	CSASLFSTDTQYF	TGCAGTGCTAGTCTCTTTTCCACAGATACGCAGTATTTT
-	TRBV11-3	-	TRBJ1-1	CASSLRGGDTEAFF	TGTGCCAGCAGCTTACGGGGAGGGGACACTGAAGCTTTCTTT
-	TRBV28	TRBD2	TRBJ2-2	CASSGPSKRGGLTGELFF	TGTGCCAGCAGTGGCCCATCCAAGCGGGGGGGCCTCACCGGGGAGCTGTTTTTT
-	TRBV28	TRBD1	TRBJ2-5	CASLDRGRETQYF	TGTGCCAGCTTGGACAGGGGGCGGGAGACCCAGTACTTC
few	TRBV7-6	TRBD1	TRBJ1-2	CASSFGRGDYGYTF	TGTGCCAGCAGCTTTGGCAGGGGGGACTATGGCTACACCTTC
-	TRBV5-4	-	TRBJ2-7	CASSLPTGSYEQYF	TGTGCCAGCAGCCTCCCGACAGGCTCCTACGAGCAGTACTTC